A selection of T cell receptor beta chains follows, all from one sample in a study of cytomegalovirus exposure and HLA in healthy donors. Assay: immunoSEQ multiplex PCR; the TCRdb copy retains only in-frame clones and omits some. The repertoire holds around 110,000 clones, with 65% to 90% as singletons. The specimen was PBMCs. The receptors originated from a young woman in good health and CMV-seronegative. The CDR3 runs from the conserved cysteine through the conserved F or W. The D gene is left open where the match is weak. The listing skips clone size in some rows; elsewhere it reads once, few, many or a size class.

TRBV5-6	TRBJ2-7	TRBD2	-	TGTGCCAGCAGCTTGGGTAGACTAGCGGGAGTACCCGAGCAGTACTTC	CASSLGRLAGVPEQYF
TRBV19	TRBJ2-1	-	-	TGTGCCAGTAGTATGGGTCTCTGGGCTCCTGAGCAGTTCTTC	CASSMGLWAPEQFF
TRBV6-6	TRBJ2-5	-	once	TGTGCCAGCAGCGCCCCTGTCAGCTCCGGGGAGCAGTACTTC	CASSAPVSSGEQYF
TRBV7-2	TRBJ2-1	-	-	TGTGCCAGCAGCCGGAGGGATGAGCAGTTCTTC	CASSRRDEQFF
TRBV10-1	TRBJ2-2	TRBD1	-	TGCGCCAGCAGTGTAAGACAGGGGGCCGGGGAGCTGTTTTTT	CASSVRQGAGELFF
TRBV27	TRBJ1-5	TRBD1	-	TGTGCCAGCAGCCCACTGTTTGAGGGACAGGGGGCCGAGCAGCCCCAGCATTTT	CASSPLFEGQGAEQPQHF
TRBV9	TRBJ2-6	-	-	TGTGCCAGCAGCGTAAGTCGTGAGGCCCCCGGGGCCAACGTCCTGACTTTC	CASSVSREAPGANVLTF
TRBV11-2	TRBJ2-2	TRBD2	-	TGTGCCAGCAGCTTCAGCGGGACCAACACCGGGGAGCTGTTTTTT	CASSFSGTNTGELFF
TRBV5-4	TRBJ2-7	TRBD1	-	TGTGCCAGCAGCGGGCCGGACAGGGGCCCCTACGAGCAGTACTTC	CASSGPDRGPYEQYF
TRBV6-1	TRBJ2-7	TRBD1	-	TGTGCCAGCAGGTACGGGACAGGGGGCTACGAGCAGTACTTC	CASRYGTGGYEQYF
TRBV6-1	TRBJ1-2	-	-	TGTGCCAACAGCAACCAACGGGGAAGCAATGGCTACACCTTC	CANSNQRGSNGYTF
TRBV28	TRBJ2-2	-	-	TGTGCCAGCAGTGAGGGCACCGGGGAGCTGTTTTTT	CASSEGTGELFF
TRBV28	TRBJ2-7	TRBD2	-	TGTGCCAGCAGTCCCGGGACTAGCGGGCTCAGCGAGCAGTACTTC	CASSPGTSGLSEQYF
TRBV27	TRBJ2-3	TRBD2	-	TGTGCCAGCAGCATTCTAGCGGGAGAGGGTACGCAGTATTTT	CASSILAGEGTQYF
TRBV19	TRBJ2-7	-	few	TGTGCCAGTAGCTTAGGAGTTTTACCATCCTACGAGCAGTACTTC	CASSLGVLPSYEQYF